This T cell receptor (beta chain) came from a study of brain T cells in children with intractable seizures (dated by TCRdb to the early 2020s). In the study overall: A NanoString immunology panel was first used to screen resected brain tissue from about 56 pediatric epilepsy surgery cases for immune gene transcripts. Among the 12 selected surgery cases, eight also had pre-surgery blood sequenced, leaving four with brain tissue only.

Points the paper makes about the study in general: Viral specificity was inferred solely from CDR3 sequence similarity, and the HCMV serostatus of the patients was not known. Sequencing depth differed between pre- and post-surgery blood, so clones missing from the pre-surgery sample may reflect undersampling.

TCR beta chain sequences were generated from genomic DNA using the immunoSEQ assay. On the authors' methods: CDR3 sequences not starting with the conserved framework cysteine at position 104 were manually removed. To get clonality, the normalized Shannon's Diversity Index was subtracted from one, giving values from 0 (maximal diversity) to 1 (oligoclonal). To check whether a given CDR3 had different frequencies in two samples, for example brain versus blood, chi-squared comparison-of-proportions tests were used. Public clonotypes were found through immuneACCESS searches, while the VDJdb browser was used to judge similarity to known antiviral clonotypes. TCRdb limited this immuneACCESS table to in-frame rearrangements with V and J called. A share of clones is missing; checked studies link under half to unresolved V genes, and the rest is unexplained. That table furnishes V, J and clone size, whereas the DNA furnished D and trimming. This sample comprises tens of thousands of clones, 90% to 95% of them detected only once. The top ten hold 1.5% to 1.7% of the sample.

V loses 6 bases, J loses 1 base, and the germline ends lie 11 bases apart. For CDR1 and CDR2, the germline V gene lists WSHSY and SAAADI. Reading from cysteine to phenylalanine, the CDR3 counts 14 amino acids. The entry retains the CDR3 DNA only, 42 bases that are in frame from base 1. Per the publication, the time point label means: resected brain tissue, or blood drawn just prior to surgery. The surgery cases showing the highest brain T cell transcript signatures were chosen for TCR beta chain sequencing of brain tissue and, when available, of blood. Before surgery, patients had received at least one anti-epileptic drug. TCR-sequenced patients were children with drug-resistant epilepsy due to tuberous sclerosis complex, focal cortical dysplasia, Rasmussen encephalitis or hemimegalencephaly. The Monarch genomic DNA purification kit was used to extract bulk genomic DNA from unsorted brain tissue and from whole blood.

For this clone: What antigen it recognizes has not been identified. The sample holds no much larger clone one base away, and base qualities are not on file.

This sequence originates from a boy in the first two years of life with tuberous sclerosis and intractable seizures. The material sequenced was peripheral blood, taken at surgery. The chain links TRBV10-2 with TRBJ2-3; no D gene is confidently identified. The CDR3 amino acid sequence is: CASSYLPGTDTQYF. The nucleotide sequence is TGCGCCAGCAGCTATCTGCCTGGCACAGATACGCAGTATTTT.